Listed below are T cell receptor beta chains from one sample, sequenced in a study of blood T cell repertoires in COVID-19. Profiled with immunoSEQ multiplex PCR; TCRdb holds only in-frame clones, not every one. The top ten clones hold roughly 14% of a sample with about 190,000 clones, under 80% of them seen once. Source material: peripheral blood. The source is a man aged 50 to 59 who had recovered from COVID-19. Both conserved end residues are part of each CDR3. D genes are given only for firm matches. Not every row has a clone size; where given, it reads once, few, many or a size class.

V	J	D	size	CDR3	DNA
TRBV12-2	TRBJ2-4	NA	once	CASRFSGLAGGELAKNIQYF	TGTGCAAGTCGCTTCTCTGGACTAGCGGGAGGGGAGTTGGCCAAAAACATTCAGTACTTC
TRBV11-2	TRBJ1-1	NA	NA	CASSLDVTPGAFF	TGTGCCAGCAGCTTAGATGTGACTCCTGGAGCTTTCTTT
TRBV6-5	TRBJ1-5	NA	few	CASSRYCQPQHF	TGTGCCAGCAGTCGTTATTGTCAGCCCCAGCATTTT
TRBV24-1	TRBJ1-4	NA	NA	CATSDFTGEKLFF	TGTGCCACCAGTGATTTTACAGGCGAAAAACTGTTTTTT
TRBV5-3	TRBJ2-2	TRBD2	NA	CARSSGLDLNTGELFF	TGTGCCAGAAGCTCGGGACTAGACCTAAACACCGGGGAGCTGTTTTTT
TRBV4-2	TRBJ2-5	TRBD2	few	CASSPLTGGETQYF	TGTGCCAGCAGCCCGTTAACGGGGGGGGAGACCCAGTACTTC
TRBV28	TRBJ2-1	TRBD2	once	CASRQIGSRTSGTSSYNEQFF	TGTGCCAGCCGTCAAATAGGGTCTAGGACTAGCGGGACCAGCTCCTACAATGAGCAGTTCTTC
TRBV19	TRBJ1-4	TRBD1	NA	CASRDRDNANEKLFF	TGTGCCAGTAGGGACAGGGACAATGCTAATGAAAAACTGTTTTTT
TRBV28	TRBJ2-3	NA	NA	CASSFGGPRSTDTQYF	TGTGCCAGCAGTTTCGGGGGACCCCGTAGCACAGATACGCAGTATTTT
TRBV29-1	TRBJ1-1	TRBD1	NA	CSVGTGGNTEAFF	TGCAGCGTCGGGACAGGGGGGAACACTGAAGCTTTCTTT
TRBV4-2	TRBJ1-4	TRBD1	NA	CASSPLSGGQGREKLFF	TGTGCCAGCAGCCCCCTTTCGGGGGGACAGGGCCGCGAAAAACTGTTTTTT
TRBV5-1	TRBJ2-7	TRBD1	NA	CASSLLFSTGTNYEQYF	TGCGCCAGCAGCTTGCTCTTTTCGACAGGGACCAACTACGAGCAGTACTTC
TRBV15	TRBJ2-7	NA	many	CATSRDRSFSSLGSYEQYF	TGTGCCACCAGCAGAGATCGATCGTTTTCGAGCCTGGGGAGCTACGAGCAGTACTTC
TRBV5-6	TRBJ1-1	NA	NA	CASSSQGLAEAFF	TGTGCCAGCAGCTCCCAGGGACTAGCTGAAGCTTTCTTT
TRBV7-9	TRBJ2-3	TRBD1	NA	CASGYRGYTQYF	TGTGCCAGCGGGTACAGGGGATATACGCAGTATTTT
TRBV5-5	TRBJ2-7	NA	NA	CASSLLALAEQYF	TGTGCCAGCAGCTTGTTGGCCCTAGCAGAGCAGTACTTC
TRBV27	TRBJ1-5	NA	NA	CASRVFQGSGNQPQHF	TGTGCCAGCAGGGTCTTCCAGGGGTCGGGCAATCAGCCCCAGCATTTT
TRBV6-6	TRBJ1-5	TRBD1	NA	CASRRTGENGNQPQHF	TGTGCCAGCAGAAGGACAGGGGAAAACGGAAATCAGCCCCAGCATTTT
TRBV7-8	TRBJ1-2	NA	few	CASSLAESSDGYTF	TGTGCCAGCAGCTTAGCGGAGAGCTCAGATGGCTACACCTTC
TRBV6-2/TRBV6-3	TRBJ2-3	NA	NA	CASSYSTGTSTDTQYF	TGTGCCAGCAGTTACTCGACAGGGACTAGCACAGATACGCAGTATTTT
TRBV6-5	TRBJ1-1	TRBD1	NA	CASSYRQGSTEAFF	TGTGCCAGCAGCTACCGACAGGGAAGCACTGAAGCTTTCTTT
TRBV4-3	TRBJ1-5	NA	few	CASSQEATGRNQPQHF	TGCGCCAGCAGCCAAGAAGCCACAGGTAGGAATCAGCCCCAGCATTTT
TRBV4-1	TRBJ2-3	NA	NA	CASSLKERDTQYF	TGCGCCAGCAGCCTTAAAGAGCGGGATACGCAGTATTTT
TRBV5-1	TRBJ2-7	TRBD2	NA	CASSPGVRQTSGSRSYEQYF	TGCGCCAGCAGCCCCGGAGTGCGTCAGACTAGCGGGAGTCGGTCCTACGAGCAGTACTTC
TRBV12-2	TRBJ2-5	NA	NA	CASRLKGAQGALAQYF	TGTGCAAGTCGCTTAAAGGGGGCTCAGGGTGCGTTGGCCCAGTACTTC
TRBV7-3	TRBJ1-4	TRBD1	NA	CASSRDPGTDRFNEKLFF	TGTGCCAGCAGCAGAGATCCCGGGACAGACAGATTTAATGAAAAACTGTTTTTT
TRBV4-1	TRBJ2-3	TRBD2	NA	CASSQDSPGGLDTQYF	TGCGCCAGCAGCCAAGATTCGCCGGGGGGTTTGGATACGCAGTATTTT
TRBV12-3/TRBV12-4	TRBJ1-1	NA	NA	CASSLIWNTEAFF	TGTGCCAGCAGTTTAATATGGAACACTGAAGCTTTCTTT
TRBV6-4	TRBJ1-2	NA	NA	CASRSGVLYGYTF	TGTGCCAGCAGATCAGGGGTCCTCTATGGCTACACCTTC
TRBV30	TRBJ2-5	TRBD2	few	CAWSPNYGTSGSLETQYF	TGTGCCTGGAGTCCTAACTATGGGACTAGCGGGAGTCTCGAGACCCAGTACTTC
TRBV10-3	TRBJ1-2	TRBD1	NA	CAISERFGQDNGYTF	TGTGCCATCAGTGAACGGTTTGGACAGGATAATGGCTACACCTTC